This TCR beta chain stems from a study of cytomegalovirus exposure and HLA in healthy donors. The study's findings and limits: In an earlier analysis, about 87% or about 30%: the productive usage of most TCR beta V segments. Likely technical artifact: a cluster of highly shared sequence variants.

Losses at the gene ends were 4 bases for V and 3 bases for J; bases not matched to a gene: 8. The CDR3 runs to 15 residues. Germline-derived CDR1 and CDR2 are MNHNS and SASEGT. PCR used 60 Vbeta primers and 13 Jbeta primers. Clones were sequenced by immunoSEQ multiplex PCR, and TCRdb holds only the in-frame ones, with some missing. The data contain 100,000 to 150,000 clones, roughly 79% of them singletons. In regard to this clone: Its matching antigen is unknown.

Sequencing was performed on PBMCs. This chain uses TRBV6-1 with TRBJ2-7; 8 positions agree with TRBD1. This clonotype was obtained from a woman aged 40 to 50 in good health and CMV-seronegative. CDR3: CASSVARTGYYEQYF. The CDR3 DNA sequence: TGTGCCAGCAGTGTCGCGAGGACAGGGTACTACGAGCAGTACTTC.